These T cell receptor beta chains were read from a single sample in a study of graft-versus-host responses after intestinal transplantation. No cognate antigen is known for these TCRs. TCRdb's copy holds only in-frame clones and misses some; the assay was immunoSEQ multiplex PCR. This sample has around 130,000 clones, with just over 90% found just once. Sequences were derived from unstimulated CD4+ T cells sorted from spleen or lymph node cells, sampled before intestinal transplant. These receptors were collected from a human donor who received an intestinal transplant. CDR3s leave out the opening cysteine and the closing phenylalanine or tryptophan. Fields, in order: V gene, clone size, D gene, J gene, CDR3 protein. A D gene is named only where the DNA matches it firmly. Expanded clones are given a class, and other clones once, few, many or no size at all.

v_gene: TRBV30
abundance: NA
d_gene: TRBD1
j_gene: TRBJ1-6
CDR3aa: AWSTPPQGVSNSPLH

v_gene: TRBV23-1
abundance: NA
d_gene: NA
j_gene: TRBJ1-3
CDR3aa: ATPSHGTPRRSGNTIY

v_gene: TRBV29-1
abundance: NA
d_gene: TRBD1
j_gene: TRBJ2-1
CDR3aa: SVGDRVTNNEQF

v_gene: TRBV19
abundance: NA
d_gene: NA
j_gene: TRBJ2-7
CDR3aa: ASSPQTPPYEQY

v_gene: TRBV10-1
abundance: NA
d_gene: NA
j_gene: TRBJ1-1
CDR3aa: ASSEGGVTGLNTEAF

v_gene: TRBV6-1
abundance: NA
d_gene: TRBD1
j_gene: TRBJ2-5
CDR3aa: ASRRDRGREAQY

v_gene: TRBV5-4
abundance: NA
d_gene: NA
j_gene: TRBJ1-1
CDR3aa: ASSLEGLIGTEAF

v_gene: TRBV9
abundance: NA
d_gene: TRBD1
j_gene: TRBJ2-1
CDR3aa: ASSARGQGSYNEQF

v_gene: TRBV10-3
abundance: NA
d_gene: NA
j_gene: TRBJ2-6
CDR3aa: ATNQRISGSGANVLT

v_gene: TRBV6-6
abundance: NA
d_gene: NA
j_gene: TRBJ1-1
CDR3aa: ASSRDGYTEAF

v_gene: TRBV9
abundance: once
d_gene: TRBD1
j_gene: TRBJ2-3
CDR3aa: ASSIGQGEVDTQY

v_gene: TRBV18
abundance: few
d_gene: NA
j_gene: TRBJ1-3
CDR3aa: ASSPANGNTIY

v_gene: TRBV15
abundance: NA
d_gene: NA
j_gene: TRBJ2-2
CDR3aa: ATSRGDTTGELF

v_gene: TRBV19
abundance: NA
d_gene: NA
j_gene: TRBJ1-5
CDR3aa: ASRRQYSNQPQH

v_gene: TRBV4-1
abundance: NA
d_gene: TRBD1
j_gene: TRBJ1-5
CDR3aa: ASSLARAGGQPQH

v_gene: TRBV7-3
abundance: NA
d_gene: TRBD1
j_gene: TRBJ2-3
CDR3aa: ASSYGTVTDTQY

v_gene: TRBV19
abundance: NA
d_gene: NA
j_gene: TRBJ2-5
CDR3aa: ASSITLAQETQY

v_gene: TRBV5-1
abundance: NA
d_gene: NA
j_gene: TRBJ1-1
CDR3aa: ASSLSGVAEAF

v_gene: TRBV6-1
abundance: once
d_gene: TRBD2
j_gene: TRBJ2-5
CDR3aa: ASSEGLVGQTQY

v_gene: TRBV18
abundance: NA
d_gene: TRBD2
j_gene: TRBJ2-7
CDR3aa: ASSLRGGEYEQY

v_gene: TRBV4-1
abundance: NA
d_gene: NA
j_gene: TRBJ1-1
CDR3aa: ASSLSQGGRTEAF

v_gene: TRBV30
abundance: once
d_gene: TRBD2
j_gene: TRBJ2-3
CDR3aa: ACSGGANRPDTQY